The entry below describes one T cell receptor (beta chain). The V gene's germline CDR1 is SGHDN and CDR2 FVKESK. V gave up 4 bases and J gave up 6 bases; unmatched junction bases: 22. This CDR3 spans 20 amino acids. Method: immunoSEQ multiplex PCR; TCRdb's copy keeps in-frame clones and lacks some. The repertoire holds over 100,000 clones, with around nine tenths as singletons. The sample belongs to a study of control samples from healthy donors and cancer patients. This sequence joins TRBV14 and TRBJ1-2; TRBD1 matches at 11 bases. Sequenced material: blood. The receptor was derived from a man aged 45 to 65 in good health. CDR3 amino acids: CASSRDRGFLLSFNGDGYTF. Written as DNA, the CDR3 is TGTGCCAGCAGCCGGGACAGGGGGTTCCTACTCTCGTTTAACGGAGATGGCTACACCTTC.